The TCR beta chain described here comes from a study of tumor-infiltrating lymphocytes in primary liver carcinoma. Study-wide context: The patients comprised men and women between the ages of 30 and 69 years. Sample yields, roughly 3.5 to 7.13 million productive TCRbeta reads, were similar across the tissue types. Overall study findings and caveats: In tumor-adjacent and tumor-blood pairs, overlap was lower than in tumor region pairs.

Blood RNA originated from unsorted whole blood, with germline DNA additionally extracted. A four-milliliter peripheral blood sample was collected before surgery. With respect to this clonotype: Its specificity is not known. Given a much more abundant clone one base away, this may be a read error.

J lost 5 bases, V lost 5 bases, and 13 bases had no gene match. Per germline, CDR1 SQVTM and CDR2 ANQGSEA. This CDR3 has 16 residues. With around 490 ng total RNA as template and a constant-region primer, TCR beta cDNA was made. Researchers made the TCR beta libraries by running three nested multiplex PCR rounds with slightly modified ARM-PCR. Both of the initial two PCR rounds ran for about 9 cycles and employed TRBV1-TRBV30 forward primers alongside a C-beta reverse primer. TCRdb passed the multiplex PCR reads through MiXCR, listing each CDR3 protein once. There are approximately 310,000 distinct CDR3 sequences in the sample; more than 55% occur only once, and approximately 9.4% lies in the top ten.

The specimen was peripheral blood. The chain recombines TRBV29-1 with TRBJ1-5, with TRBD1 matching over 9 bases. The TCR sequence derives from a man aged 35-49 years with primary liver carcinoma and hepatitis B virus infection. This CDR3 is CSVQYTDRGSDQPQHF. CDR3 DNA: TGCAGCGTTCAATATACGGACAGGGGAAGCGATCAGCCCCAGCATTTT.